This T cell receptor beta chain was identified during a study of shared clonotypes between healthy human individuals. As for the study in general: A donor's plate count was three for CD4 naive and three for CD4 memory; CD8 naive had two and CD8 memory one.

Points from the study as a whole: The rarefaction results pointed to incomplete sorted-subset sequencing despite large depth.

Assay used: immunoSEQ multiplex PCR; TCRdb lists only in-frame clones, some missing. The table has around 1.9 million clones, around 93% seen once. Trimming at V came to 6 bases and at J to 1 base, leaving 11 bases not matched to a gene. Germline CDR1 ENHRY, CDR2 SYGVKD. The CDR3 is 16 amino acids. CD45RO negativity and positive selection for CCR7 defined naive CD8 cells, a population that excluded terminally differentiated effector memory CD45RA+ cells. Each sample came from a Caucasian adult donor living in Nashville, Tennessee. In the case of this clone: Antigen unknown.

The sequenced sample consisted of naive CD8+ T cells from PBMCs. The rearrangement uses TRBV10-3 and TRBJ1-1; 7 bases are a match to TRBD1. The TCR was taken from a man younger than 35 in good health. Some clones in this sample may be carry-over from other donors' samples. The CDR3, as DNA: TGTGCCATCAGCGGGGGGGAAGACAGGGCGAACACTGAAGCTTTCTTT. Translated: CAISGGEDRANTEAFF.